The rows below give T cell receptor beta chains drawn from one sample of a study of blood T cell repertoires in COVID-19. The protocol was immunoSEQ multiplex PCR, while the TCRdb copy is restricted to in-frame clones and leaves out a portion. The profile shows 250,000 to 350,000 clones, around 89% of them singletons. The sample taken for sequencing was peripheral blood. These receptors originate from a man younger than 40 with acute or convalescent COVID-19. Both conserved end residues are part of each CDR3. D genes are given only for firm matches. Clone size is not always given. Where it is, it says once, few, many or a class for expanded clones.

. | TRBJ1-6 | . | TRBV5-1 | TGCGCCAGCAGCTTGACCCAGAATTCACCCCTCCACTTT | CASSLTQNSPLHF
. | TRBJ2-7 | TRBD1 | TRBV5-1 | TGCGCCAGCAGCTCTGGACAGGGGTCGTACGAGCAGTACTTC | CASSSGQGSYEQYF
few | TRBJ2-3 | TRBD2 | TRBV28 | TGTGCCAGCATACCCCACGGCGGGGGGTCAGATACGCAGTATTTT | CASIPHGGGSDTQYF
. | TRBJ1-1 | . | TRBV11-2 | TGTGCCAGCAGCGTCATCTTAGGAGGTACTGAAGCTTTCTTT | CASSVILGGTEAFF
. | TRBJ2-7 | TRBD2 | TRBV29-1 | TGCAGCGTCAGGACTAGCGGGAGTTCCTACGAGCAGTACTTC | CSVRTSGSSYEQYF
once | TRBJ2-5 | . | TRBV5-1 | TGCGCCAGCAGCCAGAGCGGGACAACTCAAGAGACCCAGTACTTC | CASSQSGTTQETQYF
. | TRBJ1-2 | . | TRBV4-1 | TGCGCCAGCAGCCAAGATCTTTCCCAGGGATTAAACTATGGCTACACCTTC | CASSQDLSQGLNYGYTF
. | TRBJ2-2 | . | TRBV11-1 | TGTGCCAGCAGCTTAGGACAGGAAAGGACCGGGGAGCTGTTTTTT | CASSLGQERTGELFF
. | TRBJ2-7 | TRBD1 | TRBV19 | TGTGCCAGTAGTAGACAGGGGGAAGGCTACGAGCAGTACTTC | CASSRQGEGYEQYF
once | TRBJ1-2 | TRBD1 | TRBV2 | TGTGCCAGCAGTGTAAAAAGGACCCAACAGGGGCTGGCCTTC | CASSVKRTQQGLAF
. | TRBJ2-3 | TRBD1 | TRBV9 | TGTGCCAGCAGCGTAGGCCCCGGGACAGGGGGCACAGATACGCAGTATTTT | CASSVGPGTGGTDTQYF